Each of the 20 T cell receptor beta chains below was sequenced from the same sample in a study of T cell changes during pregnancy in multiple sclerosis. Sequencing was performed with immunoSEQ multiplex PCR; in TCRdb, only in-frame clones are kept and a portion is missing. Of tens of thousands of clones in the sample, around 93% were seen once. Source: CD8+ T cells from peripheral blood mononuclear cells, taken after pregnancy. The receptors here all came from a female donor with multiple sclerosis, enrolled in a pregnancy study.

The CDR3 loop is CASSITGTSADTQYF. CDR3 DNA: TGTGCCAGCAGCATAACCGGGACTAGCGCAGATACGCAGTATTTT. The rearrangement uses TRBV9 and TRBJ2-3, with 10 bases aligning to TRBD2. V was pared by 4 bases and J by 4 bases, with 6 bases of the junction left unmatched. The germline V gene encodes CDR1 SGDLS and CDR2 YYNGEE. The CDR3 is 15 amino acids.

The chain has TRBV27 and TRBJ2-2; 14 bases are a match to TRBD2. CDR3 size: 16 residues. V lost 4 bases to trimming and J lost 9 bases; unmatched junction nucleotides: 7. Germline loops: CDR1 MNHEY, CDR2 SMNVEV (reference sequence). The CDR3 DNA reads as TGTGCCAGCAGTTCCCTTGGGACTAGCGGGAGTTGGGAGCTGTTTTTT. Translation gives CASSSLGTSGSWELFF.

In its sample, this clone is medium-sized. The V and J genes are TRBV2 and TRBJ2-7, with 13 bases aligning to TRBD2. V shed 8 bases and J 3 bases; nucleotides not matched to a gene: 4. CDR3 size: 14 residues. CDR1 SNHLY and CDR2 FYNNEI come from the germline V gene. The CDR3, as DNA: TGTGCCAGCCAGGGACTAGCGGGGATCTACGAGCAGTACTTC. Its protein is CASQGLAGIYEQYF.

This sequence joins TRBV15 and TRBJ1-1, with 8 bases identical to TRBD1. J was trimmed by 5 bases and V by 11 bases; bases with no gene match: 7. The germline gives CDR1 LNHNV, CDR2 YYDKDF (reference sequence). CDR3 size: 12 residues. CDR3 sequence (DNA): TGTGCCTCCGGCAGGGGGCCGACTGAAGCTTTCTTT. Its protein product is CASGRGPTEAFF.

V is TRBV28 and J is TRBJ1-1; 7 bases are shared with TRBD1. Germline V gene data show CDR1 as MDHEN and CDR2 as SYDVKM. Trimming removed 6 bases from V and 0 bases from J; junction bases left unmatched: 7. This CDR3 spans 15 amino acids. The CDR3 here is CASSNVRGMNTEAFF. The CDR3 region has the DNA TGTGCCAGCAGCAATGTCAGGGGGATGAACACTGAAGCTTTCTTT.

The sample holds many counts of this clone. The chain recombines TRBV30 with TRBJ1-2, with D tentatively TRBD1 (6 bases). The V end was cut by 4 bases, the J end by 8 bases, with 20 bases between. The CDR3 is made up of 14 amino acids. The germline V gene encodes CDR1 GTSNPN and CDR2 SVGIG (reference sequence). The CDR3 DNA is TGTGCCTGGAAGGAGCCAGGGGACCCTTTCGGCTACACCTTC. This gives the protein CAWKEPGDPFGYTF.

The chain is built from TRBV9 and TRBJ1-1; D is perhaps TRBD1 (6 bases). Germline V gives CDR1 SGDLS, CDR2 YYNGEE. V was trimmed by 4 bases and J by 2 bases, leaving 12 bases between them. The CDR3 has 14 residues. This CDR3 reads CASSPTGDNTEAFF. The CDR3 DNA reads TGTGCCAGCAGCCCGACAGGAGATAACACTGAAGCTTTCTTT.

The rearrangement uses TRBV5-8 and TRBJ1-1, with TRBD1 identical over 7 bases. This CDR3 has 13 amino acids. Per the germline V gene, CDR1 is SGHTS and CDR2 is YDEGEE. With 5 bases clipped from V and 3 bases from J, the junction kept 4 bases outside the gene matches. As DNA, the CDR3 is TGTGCCAGCAGACCCACAGGGGACACTGAAGCTTTCTTT. Its protein product is CASRPTGDTEAFF.

The rearrangement links TRBV7-9 to TRBJ2-7; TRBD1 agrees at 11 bases. The germline V gene encodes CDR1 SEHNR and CDR2 FQNEAQ (reference sequence). V lost 5 bases, J lost 6 bases, and 9 bases stayed unmatched. CDR3 length: 15 residues. The DNA for the CDR3 is TGTGCCAGCAGCCCCCGGGGACAGGGGGTAGGCGAGCAGTACTTC. Translation gives CASSPRGQGVGEQYF. The full variable domain, in which reference TRBV7-9 and TRBJ2-7 provide the parts outside the CDR3, is DTGVSQNPRHKITKRGQNVTFRCDPISEHNRLYWYRQTLGQGPEFLTYFQNEAQLEKSRLLSDRFSAERPKGSFSTLEIQRTEQGDSAMYLCASSPRGQGVGEQYFGPGTRLTVT.

The CDR3 DNA sequence: TGTGCCAGCAGTTACTCCGGGTCCGGCTCCTACGAGCAGTACTTC. Translation gives CASSYSGSGSYEQYF. The chain uses TRBV6-5 and TRBJ2-7; D is unclear. The CDR3 loop spans 15 amino acids. Trimming shortened V by 0 bases and J by 0 bases, and 9 bases separated the two germline ends. The V gene's germline CDR1 is MNHEY and CDR2 SVGAGI.

The CDR3 coding sequence is TGTGCCAGCACCTCACAAAAGCTGACTCCCCTCCACTTT. This encodes CASTSQKLTPLHF. This chain uses TRBV27 with TRBJ1-6; D not certain. The CDR3 covers 13 residues. The germline V gene encodes CDR1 MNHEY and CDR2 SMNVEV (reference sequence). Trimming took off 7 bases at V and 13 bases at J, with 17 bases between the two ends.

The rearrangement joins TRBV5-8 to TRBJ2-1; D unresolved. Germline V gene lookup returns CDR1 SGHTS and CDR2 YDEGEE. There are 13 residues in the CDR3. The V gene lost 2 bases and the J gene lost 5 bases, with 8 bases spanning the gap. CDR3 coding DNA: TGTGCCAGCAGCTTCCGCGCGAACAATGAGCAGTTCTTC. It is translated as CASSFRANNEQFF.

The rearrangement links TRBV19 to TRBJ2-1; D gene ambiguous. This CDR3 region has 16 residues. The germline V gene has CDR1 LNHDA and CDR2 SQIVND (reference sequence). Trimming took off 0 bases at V and 0 bases at J, with 9 bases between the two ends. CDR3 region: CASSIEARSSYNEQFF. CDR3 sequence (DNA): TGTGCCAGTAGTATAGAAGCGCGCAGCTCCTACAATGAGCAGTTCTTC.

V and J are TRBV19 and TRBJ1-2; 8 bases match TRBD1. Trimming at V came to 5 bases and at J to 4 bases, leaving 6 bases not matched to a gene. Looked up from germline, CDR1 is LNHDA and CDR2 is SQIVND (reference sequence). The CDR3 has 14 amino acids. Written as DNA, the CDR3 is TGTGCCAGTAGTGCCGGACAGGGAGCCTATGGCTACACCTTC. It specifies CASSAGQGAYGYTF.

The chain recombines TRBV6-6 with TRBJ2-1; 7 bases are shared with TRBD2. Germline CDR1 MNHNY, CDR2 SVGAGI (reference sequence). The length of the CDR3 is 13 residues. Germline trimming cut 6 bases from V and 9 bases from J; bases unmatched to any gene: 8. The CDR3 protein is CASSPGGSSEQFF. DNA for the CDR3: TGTGCCAGCAGCCCCGGCGGGAGTAGTGAGCAGTTCTTC.

The genes are TRBV6-5 and TRBJ1-2; D is uncertain. The CDR3 spans 14 residues. The V and J ends lost 6 bases and 0 bases respectively, with 11 bases between them. Germline V CDR1 and CDR2: MNHEY, SVGAGI. The CDR3 nucleotides read TGTGCCAGCAGCTCCTTCGGGGCTAACTATGGCTACACCTTC. This codes for CASSSFGANYGYTF.

CDR3 sequence reads: CASSPESLFSYNSPLHF. CDR3 nucleotide sequence: TGTGCCAGCTCACCGGAGAGCCTGTTTTCCTATAATTCACCCCTCCACTTT. The chain uses TRBV18 and TRBJ1-6; D not certain. Trimming stripped 3 bases from V and 1 base from J, with 13 bases between. This CDR3 contains 17 residues. Germline values: CDR1 KGHSH, CDR2 LQKENI.

The gene calls are TRBV9 and TRBJ2-2; D is unclear. The germline CDR1 and CDR2 sequences are SGDLS and YYNGEE. The CDR3 is 11 residues long. Trimming removed 7 bases from V and 3 bases from J, with 4 bases in between. Written as DNA, the CDR3 is TGTGCCAGCTCAGACACCGGGGAGCTGTTTTTT. The encoded protein is CASSDTGELFF.

The rearrangement uses TRBV27 and TRBJ1-5, with D perhaps matching TRBD1 (6 bases). V was shortened by 6 bases and J by 7 bases, with 13 bases between the two germline ends. Germline CDR1 and CDR2: MNHEY and SMNVEV (reference sequence). The CDR3 has 13 residues. CDR3 coding DNA: TGTGCCAGCAGACCAGGGGTCGGCCAGCCCCAGCATTTT. It translates to CASRPGVGQPQHF.

The chain couples TRBV7-9 to TRBJ1-2; tentative D call: TRBD1 (5 bases). The germline V and J ends were trimmed by 5 bases and 4 bases, with 17 bases remaining between them. This CDR3 is built from 15 residues. The germline V gene encodes CDR1 SEHNR and CDR2 FQNEAQ (reference sequence). Written as DNA, the CDR3 is TGTGCCAGCAGCCACGATCAGGGTTATGCCTATGGCTACACCTTC. Translating it yields CASSHDQGYAYGYTF.